Below are 6 T cell receptor beta chains sequenced from a single sample in a study of blood T cell repertoires in COVID-19. Generated by immunoSEQ multiplex PCR, the TCRdb table keeps only in-frame clones and is missing some. The sample has around 230,000 clones, approximately 87% seen once. What was sequenced was peripheral blood. The source is a woman in her 70s with active or convalescent COVID-19.

This chain connects TRBV3-1 (or the pseudogene TRBV3-2) to TRBJ1-1; weak D call: TRBD1 (5 bases). The CDR3 has 15 residues. V lost 3 bases, J lost 4 bases, and 15 bases lay in between. Germline CDR1 is LGHDT and CDR2 is YNNKEL (reference sequence). CDR3 DNA sequence: TGTGCCAGCAGCCATGGCGGGGGAAAGGTCACTGAAGCTTTCTTT. Its protein is CASSHGGGKVTEAFF.

The chain combines TRBV6-5 with TRBJ2-1; 7 bases agree with TRBD2. CDR1 MNHEY and CDR2 SVGAGI come from the germline V gene. The CDR3 covers 14 residues. The ends lost 6 bases at V and 4 bases at J; junction bases unmatched: 6. The CDR3: CASRPGLGYNEQFF. Written as DNA, the CDR3 is TGTGCCAGCAGACCAGGACTAGGTTACAATGAGCAGTTCTTC.

The V and J genes are TRBV5-4 and TRBJ2-2, with 8 bases matching TRBD2. The V and J ends lost 3 bases and 3 bases, in that order; junction bases with no gene match: 4. The germline gives CDR1 SGHNT, CDR2 YYREEE (reference sequence). The CDR3 covers 15 residues. The CDR3, as DNA: TGTGCCAGCAGCTGGGGACTAGGGGACACCGGGGAGCTGTTTTTT. This encodes CASSWGLGDTGELFF.

The V and J genes are TRBV5-1 and TRBJ2-7; tentative D call: TRBD2 (6 bases). Trimming removed 6 bases from V and 2 bases from J, with 12 bases in between. This CDR3 comprises 13 residues. Germline V gene data show CDR1 as SGHRS and CDR2 as YFSETQ. The CDR3 loop is CASNAGFTYEQYF. CDR3 in DNA: TGCGCCAGCAACGCGGGATTTACCTACGAGCAGTACTTC.

The V and J genes are TRBV29-1 and TRBJ2-3, with TRBD1 matching 10 bases. The germline gives CDR1 SQVTM, CDR2 ANQGSEA. The V gene end was trimmed by 3 bases and the J gene end by 3 bases; junction bases not matched to a gene: 6. CDR3 size: 15 residues. CDR3 loop: CSVDQGGQGTDTQYF. CDR3 nucleotides: TGCAGCGTTGACCAGGGGGGACAGGGGACAGATACGCAGTATTTT.

The rearrangement links TRBV9 to TRBJ1-1; 8 bases are shared with TRBD1. V lost 2 bases, J lost 0 bases, and 6 bases stayed unmatched. Looked up from germline, CDR1 is SGDLS and CDR2 is YYNGEE. The CDR3 contains 16 residues. CDR3: CASSVGQGALNTEAFF. In nucleotides, the CDR3 is TGTGCCAGCAGCGTCGGGCAGGGGGCCCTGAACACTGAAGCTTTCTTT.